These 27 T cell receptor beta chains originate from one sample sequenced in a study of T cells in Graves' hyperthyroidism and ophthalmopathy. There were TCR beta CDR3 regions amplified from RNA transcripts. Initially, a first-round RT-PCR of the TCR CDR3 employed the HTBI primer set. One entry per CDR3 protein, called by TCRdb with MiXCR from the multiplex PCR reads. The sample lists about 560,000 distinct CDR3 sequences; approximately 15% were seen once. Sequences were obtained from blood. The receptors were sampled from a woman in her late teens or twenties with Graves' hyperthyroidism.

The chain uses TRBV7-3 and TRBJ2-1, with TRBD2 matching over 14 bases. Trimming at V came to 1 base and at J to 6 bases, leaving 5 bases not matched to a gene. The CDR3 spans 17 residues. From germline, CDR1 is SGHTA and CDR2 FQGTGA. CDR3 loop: CASSLRTSGGYSNEQFF. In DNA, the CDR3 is TGTGCCAGCAGCTTAAGGACTAGCGGGGGGTATAGCAATGAGCAGTTCTTC. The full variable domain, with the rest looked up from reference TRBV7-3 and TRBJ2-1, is GAGVSQTPSNKVTEKGKYVELRCDPISGHTALYWYRQSLGQGPEFLIYFQGTGAADDSGLPNDRFFAVRPEGSVSTLKIQRTERGDSAVYLCASSLRTSGGYSNEQFFGPGTRLTVL.

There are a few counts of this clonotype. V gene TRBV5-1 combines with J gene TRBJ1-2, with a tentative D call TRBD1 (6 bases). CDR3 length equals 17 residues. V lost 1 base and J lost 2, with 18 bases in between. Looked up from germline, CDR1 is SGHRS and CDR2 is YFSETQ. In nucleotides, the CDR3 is TGCGCCAGCAGCTTGAGAACAACCGGGACAAGAAACTATGGCTACACCTTC. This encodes CASSLRTTGTRNYGYTF.

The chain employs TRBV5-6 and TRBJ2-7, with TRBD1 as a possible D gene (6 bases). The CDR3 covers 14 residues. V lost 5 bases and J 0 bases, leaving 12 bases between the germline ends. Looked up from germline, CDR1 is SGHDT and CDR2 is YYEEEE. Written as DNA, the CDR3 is TGTGCCAGCAGGCTACAGGGTAGCTCCTACGAGCAGTACTTC. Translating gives CASRLQGSSYEQYF.

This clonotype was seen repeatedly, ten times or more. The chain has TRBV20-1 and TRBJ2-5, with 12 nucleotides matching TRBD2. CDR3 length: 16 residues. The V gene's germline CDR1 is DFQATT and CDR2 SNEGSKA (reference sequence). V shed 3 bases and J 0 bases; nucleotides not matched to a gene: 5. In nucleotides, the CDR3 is TGCAGTGCTAGTCGGCTAGCGGGGGGGGACCAAGAGACCCAGTACTTC. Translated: CSASRLAGGDQETQYF.

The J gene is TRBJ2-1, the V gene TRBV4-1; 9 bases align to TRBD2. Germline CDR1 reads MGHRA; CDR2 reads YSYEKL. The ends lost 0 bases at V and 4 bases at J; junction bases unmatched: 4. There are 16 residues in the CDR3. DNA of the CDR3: TGCGCCAGCAGCCAAGATCGGCTAGCGGGATACAATGAGCAGTTCTTC. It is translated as CASSQDRLAGYNEQFF.

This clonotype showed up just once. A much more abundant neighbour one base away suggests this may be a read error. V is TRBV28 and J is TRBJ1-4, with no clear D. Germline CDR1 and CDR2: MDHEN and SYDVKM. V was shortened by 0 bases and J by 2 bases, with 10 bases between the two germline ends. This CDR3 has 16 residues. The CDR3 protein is CASSLWGLSTNEKLFF. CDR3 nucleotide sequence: TGTGCCAGCAGTTTATGGGGGTTGAGTACTAATGAAAAACTGTTTTTT.

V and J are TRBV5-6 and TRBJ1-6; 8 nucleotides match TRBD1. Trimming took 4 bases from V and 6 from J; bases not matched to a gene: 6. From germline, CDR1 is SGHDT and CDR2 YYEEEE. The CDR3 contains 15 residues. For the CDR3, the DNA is TGTGCCAGCAGCCGACGTGACAGGGGTAATTCACCCCTCCACTTT. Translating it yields CASSRRDRGNSPLHF.

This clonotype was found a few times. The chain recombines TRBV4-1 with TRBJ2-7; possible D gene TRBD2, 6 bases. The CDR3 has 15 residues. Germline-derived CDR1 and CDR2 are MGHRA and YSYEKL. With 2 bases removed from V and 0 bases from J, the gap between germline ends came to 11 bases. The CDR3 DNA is TGCGCCAGCAGCCAATACGGGGGTCCCTCCTACGAGCAGTACTTC. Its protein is CASSQYGGPSYEQYF.

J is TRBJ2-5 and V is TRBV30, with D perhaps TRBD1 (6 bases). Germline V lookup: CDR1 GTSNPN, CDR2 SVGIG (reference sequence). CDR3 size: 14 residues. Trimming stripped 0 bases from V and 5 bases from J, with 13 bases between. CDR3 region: CAWSVGHLGETQYF. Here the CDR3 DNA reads TGTGCCTGGAGTGTGGGACATTTGGGGGAGACCCAGTACTTC. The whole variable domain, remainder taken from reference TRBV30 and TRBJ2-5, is SQTIHQWPATLVQPVGSPLSLECTVEGTSNPNLYWYRQAAGRGLQLLFYSVGIGQISSEVPQNLSASRPQDRQFILSSKKLLLSDSGFYLCAWSVGHLGETQYFGPGTRLLVL.

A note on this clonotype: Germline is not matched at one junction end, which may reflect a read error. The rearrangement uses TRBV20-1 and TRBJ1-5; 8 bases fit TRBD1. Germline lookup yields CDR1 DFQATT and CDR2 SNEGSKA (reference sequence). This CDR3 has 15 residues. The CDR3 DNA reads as TGCAGTGCTAGCCCGGTGGACAGGGACAATCAGCCCCGGCATTTT. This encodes CSASPVDRDNQPRHF.

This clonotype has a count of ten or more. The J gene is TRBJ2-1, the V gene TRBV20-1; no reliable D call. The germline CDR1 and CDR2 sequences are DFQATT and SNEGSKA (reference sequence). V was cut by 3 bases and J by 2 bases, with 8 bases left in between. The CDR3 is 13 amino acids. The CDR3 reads CSASSLPYNEQFF. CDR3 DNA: TGCAGTGCTAGTTCCCTCCCCTACAATGAGCAGTTCTTC.

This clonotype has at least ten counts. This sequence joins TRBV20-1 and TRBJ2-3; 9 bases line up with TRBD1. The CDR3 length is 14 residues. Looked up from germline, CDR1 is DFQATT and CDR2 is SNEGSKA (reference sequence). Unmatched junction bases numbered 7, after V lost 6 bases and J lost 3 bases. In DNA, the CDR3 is TGCAGTGCGGACAGGGGAGGTTTAACAGATACGCAGTATTTT. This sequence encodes CSADRGGLTDTQYF.

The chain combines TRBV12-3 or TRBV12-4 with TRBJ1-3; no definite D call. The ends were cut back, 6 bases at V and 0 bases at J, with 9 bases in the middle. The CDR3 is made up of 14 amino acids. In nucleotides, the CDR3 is TGTGCCAGCAGCCTCCATAACTCTGGAAACACCATATATTTT. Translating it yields CASSLHNSGNTIYF.

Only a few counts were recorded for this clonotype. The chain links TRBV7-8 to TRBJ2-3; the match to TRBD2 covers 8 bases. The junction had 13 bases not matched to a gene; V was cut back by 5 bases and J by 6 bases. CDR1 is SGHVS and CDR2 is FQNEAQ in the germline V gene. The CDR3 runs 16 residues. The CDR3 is CASSSGLASPADTQYF. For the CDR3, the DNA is TGTGCCAGCAGCAGCGGACTAGCATCTCCTGCCGATACGCAGTATTTT.

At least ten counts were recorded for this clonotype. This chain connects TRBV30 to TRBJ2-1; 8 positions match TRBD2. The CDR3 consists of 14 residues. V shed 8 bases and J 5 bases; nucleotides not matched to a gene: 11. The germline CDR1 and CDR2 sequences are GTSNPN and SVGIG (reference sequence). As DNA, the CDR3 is TGTGCCCGCACTGCGGGAGGCCTCAACAATGAGCAGTTCTTC. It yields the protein CARTAGGLNNEQFF.

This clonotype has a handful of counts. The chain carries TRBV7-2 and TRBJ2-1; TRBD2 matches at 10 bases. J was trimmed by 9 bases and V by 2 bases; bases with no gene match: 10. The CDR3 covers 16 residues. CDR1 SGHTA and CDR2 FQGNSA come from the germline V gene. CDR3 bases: TGTGCCAGCAGCTTAAATGGGACTAGCGTCGTGAGTGAGCAGTTCTTC. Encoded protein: CASSLNGTSVVSEQFF.

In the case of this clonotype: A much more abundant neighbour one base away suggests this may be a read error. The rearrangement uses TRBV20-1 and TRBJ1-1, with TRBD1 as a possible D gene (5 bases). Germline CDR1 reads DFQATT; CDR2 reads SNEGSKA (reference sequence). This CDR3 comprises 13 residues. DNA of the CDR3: TGCAGTGCTAGTCCAGGGTTGCACACTGAAGCTTCCTTT. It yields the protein CSASPGLHTEASF.

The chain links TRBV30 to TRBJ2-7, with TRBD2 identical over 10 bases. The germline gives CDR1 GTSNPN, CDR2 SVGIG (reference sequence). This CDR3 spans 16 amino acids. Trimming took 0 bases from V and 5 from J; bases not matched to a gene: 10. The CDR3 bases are TGTGCCTGGAGTGTAGAATCGGGACTAGCGAGGAACGAGCAGTACTTC. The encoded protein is CAWSVESGLARNEQYF.

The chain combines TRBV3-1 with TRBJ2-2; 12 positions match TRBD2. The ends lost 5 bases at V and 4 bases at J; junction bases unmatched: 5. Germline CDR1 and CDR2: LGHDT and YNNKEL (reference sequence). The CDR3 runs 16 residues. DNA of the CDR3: TGTGCCAGCAGCTTTGGGACTAGCGGGTCCACCGGGGAGCTGTTTTTT. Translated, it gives CASSFGTSGSTGELFF.

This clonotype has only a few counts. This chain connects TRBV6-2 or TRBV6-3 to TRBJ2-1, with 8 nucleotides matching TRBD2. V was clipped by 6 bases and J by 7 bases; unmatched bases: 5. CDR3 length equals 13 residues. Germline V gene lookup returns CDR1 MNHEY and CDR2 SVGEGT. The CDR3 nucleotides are TGTGCCAGCAGCGGGACTAGTATAAATGAGCAGTTCTTC. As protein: CASSGTSINEQFF.

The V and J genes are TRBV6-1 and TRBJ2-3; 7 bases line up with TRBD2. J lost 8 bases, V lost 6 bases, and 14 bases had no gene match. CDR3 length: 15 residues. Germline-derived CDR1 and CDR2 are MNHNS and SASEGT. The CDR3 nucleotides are TGTGCCAGCAGCCAACGGCGGGGGATGAGTGGTACGCAGTATTTT. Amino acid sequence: CASSQRRGMSGTQYF.

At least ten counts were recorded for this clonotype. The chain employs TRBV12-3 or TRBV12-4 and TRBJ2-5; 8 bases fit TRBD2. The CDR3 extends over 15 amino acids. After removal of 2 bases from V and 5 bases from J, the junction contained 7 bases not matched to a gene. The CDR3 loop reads CASSLRAGGLETQYF. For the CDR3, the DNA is TGTGCCAGCAGTTTACGGGCGGGGGGCTTGGAGACCCAGTACTTC.

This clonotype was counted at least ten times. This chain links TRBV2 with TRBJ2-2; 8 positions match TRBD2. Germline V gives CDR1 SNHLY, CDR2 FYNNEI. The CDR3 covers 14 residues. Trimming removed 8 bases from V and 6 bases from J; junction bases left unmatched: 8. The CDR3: CASDNEGLAGELFF. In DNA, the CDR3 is TGTGCCAGCGACAACGAGGGACTAGCCGGGGAGCTGTTTTTT.

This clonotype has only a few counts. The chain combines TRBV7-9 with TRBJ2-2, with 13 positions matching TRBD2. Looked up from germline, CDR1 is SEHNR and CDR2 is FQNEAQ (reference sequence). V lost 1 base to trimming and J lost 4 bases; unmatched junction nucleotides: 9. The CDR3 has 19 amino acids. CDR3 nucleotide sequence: TGTGCCAGCAGCTTAGATGGACTAGCGGGGGCCCTTTTCACCGGGGAGCTGTTTTTT. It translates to CASSLDGLAGALFTGELFF.

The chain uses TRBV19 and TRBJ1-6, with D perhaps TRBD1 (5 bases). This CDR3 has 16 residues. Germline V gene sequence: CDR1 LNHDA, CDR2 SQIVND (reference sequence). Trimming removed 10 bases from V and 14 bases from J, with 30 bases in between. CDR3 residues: CATQSQGRTAGAALHF. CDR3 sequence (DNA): TGTGCCACCCAGAGCCAGGGACGGACCGCCGGGGCCGCCCTCCACTTT.

The CDR3 here is CATSDVQGKETQYF. The CDR3 nucleotides are TGTGCCACCAGTGATGTACAGGGGAAGGAGACCCAGTACTTC. The rearrangement joins TRBV24-1 to TRBJ2-5; TRBD1 aligns across 7 bases. This CDR3 has 14 residues. Germline CDR1 is KGHDR and CDR2 is SFDVKD. V trimming: 3 bases; J trimming: 5 bases; junction bases outside the gene matches: 5.

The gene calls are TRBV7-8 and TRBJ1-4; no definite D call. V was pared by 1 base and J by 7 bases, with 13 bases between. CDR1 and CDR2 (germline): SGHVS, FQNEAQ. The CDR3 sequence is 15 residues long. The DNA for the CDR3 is TGTGCCAGCAGCTTAGACGGCCAACGGGGTGAAAAACTGTTTTTT. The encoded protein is CASSLDGQRGEKLFF.